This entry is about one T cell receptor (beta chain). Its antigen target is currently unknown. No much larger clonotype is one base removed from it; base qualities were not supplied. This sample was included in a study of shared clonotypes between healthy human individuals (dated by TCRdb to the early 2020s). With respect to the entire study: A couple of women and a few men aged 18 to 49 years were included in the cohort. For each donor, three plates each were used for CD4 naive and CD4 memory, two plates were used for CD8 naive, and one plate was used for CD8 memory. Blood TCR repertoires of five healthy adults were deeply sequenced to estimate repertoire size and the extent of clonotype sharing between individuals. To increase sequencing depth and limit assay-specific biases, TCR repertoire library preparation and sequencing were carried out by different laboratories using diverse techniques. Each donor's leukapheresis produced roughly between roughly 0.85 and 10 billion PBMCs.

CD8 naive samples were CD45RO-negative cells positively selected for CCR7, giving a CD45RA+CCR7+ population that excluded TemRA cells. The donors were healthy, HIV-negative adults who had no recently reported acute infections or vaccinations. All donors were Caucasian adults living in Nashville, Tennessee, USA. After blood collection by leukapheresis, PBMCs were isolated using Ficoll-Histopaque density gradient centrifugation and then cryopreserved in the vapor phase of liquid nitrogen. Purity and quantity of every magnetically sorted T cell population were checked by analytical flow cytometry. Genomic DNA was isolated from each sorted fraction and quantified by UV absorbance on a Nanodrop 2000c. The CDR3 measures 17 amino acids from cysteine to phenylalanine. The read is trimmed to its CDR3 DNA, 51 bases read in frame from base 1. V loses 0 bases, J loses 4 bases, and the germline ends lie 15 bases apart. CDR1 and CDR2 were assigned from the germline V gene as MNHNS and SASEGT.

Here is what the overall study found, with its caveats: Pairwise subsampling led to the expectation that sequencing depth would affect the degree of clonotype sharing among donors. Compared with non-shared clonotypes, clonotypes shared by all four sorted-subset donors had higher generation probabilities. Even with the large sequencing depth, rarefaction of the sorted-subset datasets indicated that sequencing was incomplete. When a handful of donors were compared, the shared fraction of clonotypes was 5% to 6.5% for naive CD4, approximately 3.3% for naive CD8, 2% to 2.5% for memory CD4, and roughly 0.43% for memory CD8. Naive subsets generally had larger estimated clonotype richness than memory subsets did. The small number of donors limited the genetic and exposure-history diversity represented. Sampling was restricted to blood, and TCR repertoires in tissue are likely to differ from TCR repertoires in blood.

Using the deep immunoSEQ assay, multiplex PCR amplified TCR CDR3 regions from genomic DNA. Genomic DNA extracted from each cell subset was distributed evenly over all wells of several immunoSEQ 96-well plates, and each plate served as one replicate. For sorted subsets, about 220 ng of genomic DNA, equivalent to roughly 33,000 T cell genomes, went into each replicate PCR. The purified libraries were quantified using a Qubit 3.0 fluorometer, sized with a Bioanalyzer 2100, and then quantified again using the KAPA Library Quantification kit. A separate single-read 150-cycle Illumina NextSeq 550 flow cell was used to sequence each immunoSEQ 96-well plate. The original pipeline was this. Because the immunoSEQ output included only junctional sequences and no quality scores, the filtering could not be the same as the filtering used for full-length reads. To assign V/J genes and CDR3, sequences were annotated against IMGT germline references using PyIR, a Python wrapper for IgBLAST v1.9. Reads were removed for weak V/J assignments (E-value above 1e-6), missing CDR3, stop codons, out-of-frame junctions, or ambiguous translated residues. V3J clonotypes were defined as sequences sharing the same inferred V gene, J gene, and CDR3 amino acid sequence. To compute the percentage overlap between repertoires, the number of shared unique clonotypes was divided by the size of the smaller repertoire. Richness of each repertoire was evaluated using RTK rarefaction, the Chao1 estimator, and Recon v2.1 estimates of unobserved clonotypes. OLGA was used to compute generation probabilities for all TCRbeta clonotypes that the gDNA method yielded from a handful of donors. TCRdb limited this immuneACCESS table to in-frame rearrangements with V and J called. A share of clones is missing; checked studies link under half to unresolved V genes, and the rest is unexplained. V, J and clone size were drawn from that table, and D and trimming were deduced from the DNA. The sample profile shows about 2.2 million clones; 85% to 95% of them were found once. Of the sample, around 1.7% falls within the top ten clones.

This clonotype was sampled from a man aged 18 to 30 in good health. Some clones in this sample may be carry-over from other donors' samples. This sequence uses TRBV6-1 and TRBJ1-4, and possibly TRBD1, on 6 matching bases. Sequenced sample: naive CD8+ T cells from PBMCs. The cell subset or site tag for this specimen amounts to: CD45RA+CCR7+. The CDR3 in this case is CASSEALGGLSNEKLFF. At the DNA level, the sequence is TGTGCCAGCAGTGAAGCCCTAGGGGGTCTAAGTAATGAAAAACTGTTTTTT.